This is a list of T cell receptor beta chains from one sample in a study of response to subunit inactivated influenza vaccine. Using its own MiXCR run on the RT-PCR reads, TCRdb lists one record per CDR3 protein. This sample has 530,000 or so distinct CDR3 sequences, with about 25% found just once. Sequenced here: CD4+ T cells sorted from PBMCs, sampled 5 days after vaccination. These receptors all come from a man between 45 and 60 years old who received an inactivated influenza vaccine. Each CDR3 is given with its conserved first and last residue. Some rows have no size entry. The others give once, few or many, or a class for an expanded clone.

V	J	size	CDR3
TRBV18	TRBJ2-4	NA	CASSPDRTIAKNIQYF
TRBV15	TRBJ2-1	NA	CATSSGQDYNEQFF
TRBV9	TRBJ2-3	NA	CASSVSITQRRDYVMDTQYF
TRBV10-3	TRBJ2-1	few	CAISGPGGLEQFF
TRBV20-1	TRBJ2-5	NA	CSASRGAQGETQYF
TRBV4-2	TRBJ2-1	NA	CASSQELEASGYEQFF
TRBV2	TRBJ2-7	NA	CASNGVSEQYF
TRBV4-2	TRBJ2-7	NA	CASSQDRDSSGQYF
TRBV18	TRBJ2-3	few	CASSPPGGLGDTQYF
TRBV14	TRBJ2-5	NA	CASSQVRDYHTQETQYF
TRBV2	TRBJ2-7	NA	CASSGRIVPYF
TRBV14	TRBJ2-1	NA	CASSPWRSSYNEQFF
TRBV7-6	TRBJ2-5	few	CASSLLQRGETQYF
TRBV28	TRBJ2-7	NA	CASSEIPRSSYEQYF
TRBV7-9	TRBJ2-7	many	CASSYRDRVTYEQYF
TRBV5-1	TRBJ2-6	many	CASSFQAGATTGANVLTF
TRBV14	TRBJ2-1	once	CASSPPGVGEQFF
TRBV29-1	TRBJ2-1	many	CSVEDRGGESYNEQFF
TRBV12-3/TRBV12-4	TRBJ2-1	few	CASSARWLSSYNEQFF
TRBV4-2	TRBJ1-2	NA	CASSQFDGDNYGYTF
TRBV6-1	TRBJ2-3	few	CASSEAGGTDTQYF
TRBV5-1	TRBJ2-5	NA	CASGPGTEETQYF
TRBV6-4	TRBJ2-1	NA	CASSDVRGGENEQFF
TRBV7-2	TRBJ2-1	once	CASSLGSGGTYNEQFF
TRBV6-2/TRBV6-3	TRBJ2-7	NA	CASSSPPEQRRSLYEQYF
TRBV20-1	TRBJ2-1	NA	CSARPSGRRNEQFF
TRBV6-4	TRBJ2-3	NA	CASRATGGDTQYF
TRBV6-1	TRBJ2-7	NA	CAVSRREGRYEQYF
TRBV20-1	TRBJ2-5	NA	CSAYRFQETQYF
TRBV5-1	TRBJ2-7	few	CASSLGQGAHEQYF
TRBV10-3	TRBJ2-3	NA	CAISEGIDTQYF
TRBV7-9	TRBJ2-7	NA	CASRRGQGEQYF
TRBV18	TRBJ2-7	NA	CASSPTGTPSYEQYF
TRBV3-1	TRBJ2-5	few	CASSQGLPSETQYF
TRBV12-3/TRBV12-4	TRBJ1-6	few	CASRPDSSLSPLHF
TRBV29-1	TRBJ2-1	few	CSAVGFRRDEQFF
TRBV15	TRBJ2-2	NA	CATSRSTGVTGELFF
TRBV5-1	TRBJ2-7	NA	CASSLSYSYEQYF
TRBV5-1	TRBJ2-1	few	CASSLGLGTSGGPFNEQFF
TRBV20-1	TRBJ1-2	NA	CSALDRGIYGYTF
TRBV11-2	TRBJ2-7	NA	CASSLGKGTGGYEQYF